The clone carrying this T cell receptor beta chain came up a few times. Its antigen is unidentified. Germline values: CDR1 LGHNA, CDR2 YNFKEQ. There are 16 residues in the CDR3. Germline trimming cut 4 bases from V and 3 bases from J; bases unmatched to any gene: 8. The data originate from a study of response to subunit inactivated influenza vaccine. TCRdb reprocessed the RT-PCR reads via MiXCR and lists one record per CDR3 protein. This sample has fewer than 600,000 distinct CDR3 sequences; around 7.9% occur once, and the top ten carry roughly 14%. General study points: The authors suggested that every seasonal influenza vaccination recruits few new T cells.

The sample consisted of PBMCs from blood, taken roughly 24 months after vaccination. This clonotype originated in a man between 50 and 75 years old who received an inactivated influenza vaccine. The chain couples TRBV4-2 to TRBJ2-2; 7 bases match TRBD1. CDR3 sequence reads: CASSPRTGPYTGELFF. CDR3 DNA sequence: TGTGCCAGCAGCCCCCGGACAGGTCCTTACACCGGGGAGCTGTTTTTT.